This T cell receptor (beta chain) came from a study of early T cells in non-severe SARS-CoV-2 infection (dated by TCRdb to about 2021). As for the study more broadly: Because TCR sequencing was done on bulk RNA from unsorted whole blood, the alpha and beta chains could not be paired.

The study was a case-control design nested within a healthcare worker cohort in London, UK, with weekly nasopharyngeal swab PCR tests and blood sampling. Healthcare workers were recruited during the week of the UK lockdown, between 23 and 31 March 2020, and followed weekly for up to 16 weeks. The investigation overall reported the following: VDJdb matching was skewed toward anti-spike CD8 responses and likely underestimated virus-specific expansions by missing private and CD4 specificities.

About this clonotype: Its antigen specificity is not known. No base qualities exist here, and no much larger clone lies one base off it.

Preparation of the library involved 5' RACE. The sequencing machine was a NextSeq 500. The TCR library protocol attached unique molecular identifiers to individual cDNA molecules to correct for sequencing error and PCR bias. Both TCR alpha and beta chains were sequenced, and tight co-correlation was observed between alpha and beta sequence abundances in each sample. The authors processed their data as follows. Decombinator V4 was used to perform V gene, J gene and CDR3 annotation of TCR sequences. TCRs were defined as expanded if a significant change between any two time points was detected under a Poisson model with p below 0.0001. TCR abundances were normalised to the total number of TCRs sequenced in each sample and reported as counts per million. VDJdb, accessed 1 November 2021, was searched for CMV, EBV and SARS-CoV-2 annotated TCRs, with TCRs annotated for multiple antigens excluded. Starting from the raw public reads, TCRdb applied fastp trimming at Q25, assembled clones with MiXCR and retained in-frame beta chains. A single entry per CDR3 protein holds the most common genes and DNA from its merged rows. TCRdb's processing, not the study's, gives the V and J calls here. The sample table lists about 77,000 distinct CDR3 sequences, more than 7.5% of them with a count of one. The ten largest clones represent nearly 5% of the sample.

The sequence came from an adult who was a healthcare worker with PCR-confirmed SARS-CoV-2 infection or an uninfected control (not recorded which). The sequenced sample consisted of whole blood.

The CDR3 protein is CASNSGQSTDTQYF. The bases read TGTGCCAGTAATAGCGGGCAAAGCACAGATACGCAGTATTTT. Recombination linked TRBV7-3 to TRBJ2-3; 7 central nucleotides agree with TRBD2. From the cysteine through the phenylalanine, the CDR3 covers 14 amino acids. CDR3 DNA is the only sequence kept; it has 42 bases, read in frame from the first base. For CDR1 and CDR2, the germline V gene lists SGHTA and FQGTGA. V loses 9 bases at its end and J loses 0 bases; junction bases beyond the gene matches: 6.